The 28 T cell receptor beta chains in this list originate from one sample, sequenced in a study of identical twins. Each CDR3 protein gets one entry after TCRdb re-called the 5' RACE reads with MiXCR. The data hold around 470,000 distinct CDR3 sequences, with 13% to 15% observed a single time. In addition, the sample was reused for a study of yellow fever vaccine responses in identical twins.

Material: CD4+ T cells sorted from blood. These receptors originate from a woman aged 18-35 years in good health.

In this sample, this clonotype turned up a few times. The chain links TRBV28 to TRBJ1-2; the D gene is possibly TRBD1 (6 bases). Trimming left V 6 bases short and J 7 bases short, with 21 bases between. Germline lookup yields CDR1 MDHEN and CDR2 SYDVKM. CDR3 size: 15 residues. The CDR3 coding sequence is TGTGCCAGCAGCTCACCCCAGCAGGGGAAGGGTGGCTACACCTTC. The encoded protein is CASSSPQQGKGGYTF.

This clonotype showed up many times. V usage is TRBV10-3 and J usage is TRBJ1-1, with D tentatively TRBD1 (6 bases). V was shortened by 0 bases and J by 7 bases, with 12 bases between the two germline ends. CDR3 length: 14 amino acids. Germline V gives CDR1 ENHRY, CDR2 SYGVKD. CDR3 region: CAISESTRTVEAFF. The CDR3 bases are TGTGCCATCAGTGAGTCCACCCGGACAGTTGAAGCTTTCTTT.

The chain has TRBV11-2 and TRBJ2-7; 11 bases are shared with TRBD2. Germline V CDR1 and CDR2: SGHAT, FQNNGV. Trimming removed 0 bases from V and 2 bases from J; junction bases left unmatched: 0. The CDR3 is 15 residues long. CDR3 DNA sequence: TGTGCCAGCAGCTTAGATAGCGGGGGGGCCTACGAGCAGTACTTC. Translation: CASSLDSGGAYEQYF. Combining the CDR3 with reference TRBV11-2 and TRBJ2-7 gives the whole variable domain EAGVAQSPRYKIIEKRQSVAFWCNPISGHATLYWYQQILGQGPKLLIQFQNNGVVDDSQLPKDRFSAERLKGVDSTLKIQPAKLEDSAVYLCASSLDSGGAYEQYFGPGTRLTVT.

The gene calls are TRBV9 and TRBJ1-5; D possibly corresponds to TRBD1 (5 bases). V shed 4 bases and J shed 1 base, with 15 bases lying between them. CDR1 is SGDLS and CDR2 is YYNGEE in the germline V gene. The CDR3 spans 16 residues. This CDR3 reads CASSSWGVSSNQPQHF. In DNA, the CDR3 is TGTGCCAGCAGCAGTTGGGGGGTTTCGAGCAATCAGCCCCAGCATTTT.

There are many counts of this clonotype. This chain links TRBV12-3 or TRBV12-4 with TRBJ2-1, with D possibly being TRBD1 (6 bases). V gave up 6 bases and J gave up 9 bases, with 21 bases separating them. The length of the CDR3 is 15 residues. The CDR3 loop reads CASSSGQRANGEQFF. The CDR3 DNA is TGTGCCAGCAGCTCCGGACAGAGGGCTAACGGTGAGCAGTTCTTC.

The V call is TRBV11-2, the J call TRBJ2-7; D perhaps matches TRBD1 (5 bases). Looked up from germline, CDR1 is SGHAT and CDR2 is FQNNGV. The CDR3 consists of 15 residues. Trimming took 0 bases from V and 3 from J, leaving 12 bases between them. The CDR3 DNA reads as TGTGCCAGCAGCTTAGATCGTAGCAGGGTCTACGAGCAGTACTTC. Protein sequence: CASSLDRSRVYEQYF. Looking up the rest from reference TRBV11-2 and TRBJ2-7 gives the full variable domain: EAGVAQSPRYKIIEKRQSVAFWCNPISGHATLYWYQQILGQGPKLLIQFQNNGVVDDSQLPKDRFSAERLKGVDSTLKIQPAKLEDSAVYLCASSLDRSRVYEQYFGPGTRLTVT.

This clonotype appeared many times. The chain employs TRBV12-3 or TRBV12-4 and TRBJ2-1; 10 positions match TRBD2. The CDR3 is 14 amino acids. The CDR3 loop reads CVSGGAGSYNEQFF. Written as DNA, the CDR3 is TGTGTGAGCGGGGGGGCAGGGTCCTACAATGAGCAGTTCTTC.

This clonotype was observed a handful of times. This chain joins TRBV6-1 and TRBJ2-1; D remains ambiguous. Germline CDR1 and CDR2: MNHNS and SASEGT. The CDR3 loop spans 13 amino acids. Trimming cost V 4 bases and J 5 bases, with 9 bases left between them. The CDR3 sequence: CASSGGFNNEQFF. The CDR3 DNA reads TGTGCCAGCAGTGGTGGCTTTAACAATGAGCAGTTCTTC.

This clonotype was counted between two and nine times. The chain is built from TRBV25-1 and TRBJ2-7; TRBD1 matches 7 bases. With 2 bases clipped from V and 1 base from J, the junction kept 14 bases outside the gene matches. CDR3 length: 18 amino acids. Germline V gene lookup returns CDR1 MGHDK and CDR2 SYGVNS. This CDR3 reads CASSEHPGTDPFSYEQYF. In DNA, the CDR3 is TGTGCCAGCAGTGAACACCCCGGGACAGACCCGTTTTCCTACGAGCAGTACTTC.

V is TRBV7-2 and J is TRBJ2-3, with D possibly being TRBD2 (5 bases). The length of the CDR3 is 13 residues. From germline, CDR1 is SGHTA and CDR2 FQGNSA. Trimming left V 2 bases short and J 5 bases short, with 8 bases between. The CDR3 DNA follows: TGTGCCAGCAGCTTACAGACTAAAGATACGCAGTATTTT. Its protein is CASSLQTKDTQYF.

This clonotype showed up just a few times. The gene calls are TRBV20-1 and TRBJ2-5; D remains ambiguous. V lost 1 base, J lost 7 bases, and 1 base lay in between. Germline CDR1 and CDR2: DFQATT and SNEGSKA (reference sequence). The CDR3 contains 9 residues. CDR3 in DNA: TGCAGTGCTAGAGGGACCCAGTACTTC. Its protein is CSARGTQYF.

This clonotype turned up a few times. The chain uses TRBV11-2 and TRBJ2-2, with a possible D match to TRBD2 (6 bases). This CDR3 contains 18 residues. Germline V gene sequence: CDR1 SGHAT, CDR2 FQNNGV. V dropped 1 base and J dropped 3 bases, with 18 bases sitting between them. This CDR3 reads CASSLGGFGTDDTGELFF. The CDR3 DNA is TGTGCCAGCAGCTTAGGGGGATTCGGGACTGATGACACCGGGGAGCTGTTTTTT.

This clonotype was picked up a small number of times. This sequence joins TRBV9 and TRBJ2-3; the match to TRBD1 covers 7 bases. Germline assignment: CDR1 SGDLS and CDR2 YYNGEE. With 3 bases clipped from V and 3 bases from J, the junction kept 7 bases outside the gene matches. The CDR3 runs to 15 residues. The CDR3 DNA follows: TGTGCCAGCAGCGCCGGGGACAGAGTGACAGATACGCAGTATTTT. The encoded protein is CASSAGDRVTDTQYF.

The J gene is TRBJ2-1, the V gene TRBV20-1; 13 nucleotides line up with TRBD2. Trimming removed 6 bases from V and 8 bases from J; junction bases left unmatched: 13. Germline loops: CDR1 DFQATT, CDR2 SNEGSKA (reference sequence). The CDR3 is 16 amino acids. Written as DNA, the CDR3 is TGCAGTGCCCCGGGGACTAGCGGGGATCTGTTGCATGAGCAGTTCTTC. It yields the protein CSAPGTSGDLLHEQFF.

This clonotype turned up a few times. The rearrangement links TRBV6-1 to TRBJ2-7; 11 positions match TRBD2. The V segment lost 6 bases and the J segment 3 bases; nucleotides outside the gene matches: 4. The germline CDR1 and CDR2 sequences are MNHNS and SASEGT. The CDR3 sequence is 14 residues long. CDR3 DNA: TGTGCCAGCAGGCCGGGACTAGCGGTCTACGAGCAGTACTTC. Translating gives CASRPGLAVYEQYF.

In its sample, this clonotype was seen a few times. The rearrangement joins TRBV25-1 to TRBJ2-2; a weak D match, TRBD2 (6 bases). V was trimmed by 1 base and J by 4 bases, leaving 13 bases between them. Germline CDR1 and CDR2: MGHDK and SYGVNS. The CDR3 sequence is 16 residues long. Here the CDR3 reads CASSESGGTRTGELFF. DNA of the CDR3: TGTGCCAGCAGTGAATCCGGCGGGACGCGCACCGGGGAGCTGTTTTTT.

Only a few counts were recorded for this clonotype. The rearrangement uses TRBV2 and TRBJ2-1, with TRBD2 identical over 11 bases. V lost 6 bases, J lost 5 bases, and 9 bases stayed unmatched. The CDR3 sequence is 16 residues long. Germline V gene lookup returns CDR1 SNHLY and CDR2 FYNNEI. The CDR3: CASRELLAGDHNEQFF. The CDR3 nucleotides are TGTGCCAGCAGAGAATTACTAGCGGGAGACCACAATGAGCAGTTCTTC.

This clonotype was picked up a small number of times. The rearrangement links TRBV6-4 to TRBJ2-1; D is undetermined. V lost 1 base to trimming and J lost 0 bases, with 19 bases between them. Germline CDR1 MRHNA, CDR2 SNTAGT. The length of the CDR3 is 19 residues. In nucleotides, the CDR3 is TGTGCCAGCAGTGACTTCGGGTTAAATGAGGCCATCTCCTACAATGAGCAGTTCTTC. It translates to CASSDFGLNEAISYNEQFF.

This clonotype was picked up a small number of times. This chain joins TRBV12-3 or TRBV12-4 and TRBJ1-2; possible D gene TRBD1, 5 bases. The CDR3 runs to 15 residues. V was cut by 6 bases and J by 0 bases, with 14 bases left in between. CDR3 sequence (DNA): TGTGCCAGCAGGCGGGTAGGGACCACTAACTATGGCTACACCTTC. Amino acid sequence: CASRRVGTTNYGYTF.

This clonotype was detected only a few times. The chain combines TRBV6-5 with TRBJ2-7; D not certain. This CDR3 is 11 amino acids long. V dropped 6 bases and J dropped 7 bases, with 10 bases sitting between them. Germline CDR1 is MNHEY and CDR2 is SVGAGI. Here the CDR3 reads CASRRNGEQYF. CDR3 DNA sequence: TGTGCCAGCAGACGCAACGGGGAGCAGTACTTC.

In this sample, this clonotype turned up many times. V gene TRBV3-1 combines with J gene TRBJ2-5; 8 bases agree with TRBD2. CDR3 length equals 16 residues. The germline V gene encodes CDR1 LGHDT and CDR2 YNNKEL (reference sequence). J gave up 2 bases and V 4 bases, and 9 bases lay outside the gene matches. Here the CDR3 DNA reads TGTGCCAGCAGCCCATCACTAGCGGAAAAACAAGAGACCCAGTACTTC. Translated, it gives CASSPSLAEKQETQYF.

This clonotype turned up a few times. The CDR3 nucleotides read TGCAGTGCATTGGGGCGGGGGGTCAGCACAGATACGCAGTATTTT. It specifies CSALGRGVSTDTQYF. The chain couples TRBV20-1 to TRBJ2-3; TRBD2 matches at 8 bases. This CDR3 comprises 15 residues. The V gene's germline CDR1 is DFQATT and CDR2 SNEGSKA (reference sequence). V was pared by 6 bases and J by 0 bases, with 8 bases of the junction left unmatched.

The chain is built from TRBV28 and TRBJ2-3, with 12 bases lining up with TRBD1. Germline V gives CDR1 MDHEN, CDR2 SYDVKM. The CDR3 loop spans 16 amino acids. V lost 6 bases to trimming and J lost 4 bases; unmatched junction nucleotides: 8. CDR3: CASRDRDRGRADTQYF. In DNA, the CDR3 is TGTGCCAGCAGAGACCGGGACAGGGGGCGGGCAGATACGCAGTATTTT.

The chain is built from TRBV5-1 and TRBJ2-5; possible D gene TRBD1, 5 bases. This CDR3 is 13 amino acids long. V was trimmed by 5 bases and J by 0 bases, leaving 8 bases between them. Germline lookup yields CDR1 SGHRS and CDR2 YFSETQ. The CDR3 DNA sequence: TGCGCCAGCAGTGGACAAGACCAAGAGACCCAGTACTTC. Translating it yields CASSGQDQETQYF. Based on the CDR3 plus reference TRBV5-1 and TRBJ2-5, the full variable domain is KAGVTQTPRYLIKTRGQQVTLSCSPISGHRSVSWYQQTPGQGLQFLFEYFSETQRNKGNFPGRFSGRQFSNSRSEMNVSTLELGDSALYLCASSGQDQETQYFGPGTRLLVL.

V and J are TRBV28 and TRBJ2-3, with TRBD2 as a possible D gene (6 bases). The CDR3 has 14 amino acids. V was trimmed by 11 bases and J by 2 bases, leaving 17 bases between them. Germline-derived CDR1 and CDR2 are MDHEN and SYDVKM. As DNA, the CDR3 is TGTGCCGCCTGGACTATAGACGCCACAGATACGCAGTATTTT. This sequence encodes CAAWTIDATDTQYF.

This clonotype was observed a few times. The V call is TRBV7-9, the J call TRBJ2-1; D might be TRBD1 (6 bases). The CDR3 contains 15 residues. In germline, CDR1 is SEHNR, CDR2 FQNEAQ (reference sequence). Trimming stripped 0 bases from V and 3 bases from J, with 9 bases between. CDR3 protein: CASSLAKGVYNEQFF. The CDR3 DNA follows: TGTGCCAGCAGCTTAGCAAAGGGGGTCTACAATGAGCAGTTCTTC.

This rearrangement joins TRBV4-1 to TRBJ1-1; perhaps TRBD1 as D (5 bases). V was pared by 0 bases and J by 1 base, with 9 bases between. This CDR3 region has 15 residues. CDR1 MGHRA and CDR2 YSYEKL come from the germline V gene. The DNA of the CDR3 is TGCGCCAGCAGCCAAGAAGGGACCGCGAACACTGAAGCTTTCTTT. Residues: CASSQEGTANTEAFF.

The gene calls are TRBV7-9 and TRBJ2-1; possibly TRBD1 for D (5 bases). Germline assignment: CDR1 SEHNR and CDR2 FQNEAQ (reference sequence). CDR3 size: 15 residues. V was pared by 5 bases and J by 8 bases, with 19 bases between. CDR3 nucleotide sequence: TGTGCCAGCAGCCCGTGGAAGGGGATTTTGGATGAGCAGTTCTTC. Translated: CASSPWKGILDEQFF.